One T cell receptor (beta chain) is described in this entry. The antigen remains unidentified. These data are taken from a study of identical twins. Everyone who gave samples was a healthy Caucasian. Template switching, a step in the protocol, added a universal primer site, and cDNA carried unique molecular identifiers. TCRdb re-analysed the 5' RACE reads in MiXCR, keeping a single row per CDR3 protein. The sample has roughly 770,000 distinct CDR3 sequences; around a sixth are singletons. Study-level points and caveats: Surplus twin overlap in beta out-of-frame sequences was less pronounced.

The CDR3 sequence is 17 residues long. The V gene lost 1 base and the J gene lost 2 bases, with 13 bases spanning the gap. Looked up from germline, CDR1 is SGHRS and CDR2 is YFSETQ. This sample was shared with a second study, whose subject was T cells expressing NK-cell markers.

This TCR came from a woman aged 18-35 years in good health. The specimen sequenced was PBMCs. This sequence joins TRBV5-1 and TRBJ2-6, with D unclear. The DNA of the CDR3 is TGCGCCAGCAGCTTGCTGCCTGTCACTCCTGGGGCCAACGTCCTGACTTTC. It yields the protein CASSLLPVTPGANVLTF.